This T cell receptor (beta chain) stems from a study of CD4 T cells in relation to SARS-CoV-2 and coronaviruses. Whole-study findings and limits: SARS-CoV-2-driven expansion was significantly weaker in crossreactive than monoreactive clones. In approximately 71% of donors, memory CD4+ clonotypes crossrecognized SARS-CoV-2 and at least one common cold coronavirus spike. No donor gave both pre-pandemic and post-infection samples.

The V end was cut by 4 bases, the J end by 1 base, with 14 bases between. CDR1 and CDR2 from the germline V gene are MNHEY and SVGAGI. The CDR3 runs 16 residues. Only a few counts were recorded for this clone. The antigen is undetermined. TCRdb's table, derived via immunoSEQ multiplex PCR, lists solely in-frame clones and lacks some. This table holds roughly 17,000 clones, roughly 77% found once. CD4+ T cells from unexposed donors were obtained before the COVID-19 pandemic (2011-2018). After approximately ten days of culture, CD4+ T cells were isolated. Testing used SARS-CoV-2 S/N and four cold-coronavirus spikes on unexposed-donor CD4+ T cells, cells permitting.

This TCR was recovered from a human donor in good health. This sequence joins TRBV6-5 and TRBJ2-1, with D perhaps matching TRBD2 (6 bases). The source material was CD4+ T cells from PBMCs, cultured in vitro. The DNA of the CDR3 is TGTGCCAGCAGTTTATCCACTAGCTTATCCTACAATGAGCAGTTCTTC. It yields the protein CASSLSTSLSYNEQFF.